This TCR beta chain was recorded in a study of beta chain features in type 1 diabetes (dated by TCRdb to 2016 to 2018). About the full investigation: No differences in mean age, gender distribution, total cell number or subset yield were found between patients and healthy donors. A total of some 100,000,000 sorted cells were examined across all samples, and a strong correlation was observed between cell number per subset and RNA yield. In the study, recently diagnosed type 1 diabetes patients and matched healthy donors were compared on the TCRB repertoires of their sorted circulating CD4+ T cell subsets. Regulatory and stem cell-like memory subsets were obtained from only 8 patients and roughly 8 healthy donors, while naive and central memory subsets were obtained from all 30 or so donors. On the study overall, not on this receptor specifically: At VDJ recombination sites, type 1 diabetes patients had fewer insertions and more deleted nucleotides, which implies abnormalities in thymic rearrangement. Type 1 diabetes patients showed a moderate but significant shortening of TCRB CDR3 length in all four CD4+ subsets. Because cDNA rather than genomic DNA was sequenced, highly expressing activated cells could have been over-represented, although no difference in activation and CD3 levels was found between groups. Because small numbers of individuals were included in the HLA sub-analyses, any influence of HLA type on TCRB rearrangement was left unresolved. Naive, central memory and regulatory TCRB repertoires appeared to be more alike among patients than among healthy donors. Shorter templates might be favored by PCR, yet because patient and control samples were amplified and corrected together, any such skew would affect both groups equally.

Each donor gave one peripheral blood draw, averaging approximately 0.11 L, which was collected into heparinised tubes. A BD FACSAria II and a panel including CD45RO, CCR7, CD25, CD127, CD95 and CD27 were used to sort naive, central memory, regulatory and stem cell-like memory CD4+ T cells. Purity was above 95% for every sorted population. PBMCs were separated immediately by Lymphoprep density gradient centrifugation and were stained directly, without being cultured. So that batch effects would be minimized, each experiment stained and sorted samples in pairs, pairing one healthy donor with one patient. Comments on this clone: Its target antigen remains unknown. Qualities for individual bases were not recorded, and no much larger clone is one base off.

V drops 2 bases and J drops 3 bases, leaving 9 bases in between. Spanning cysteine to phenylalanine, the CDR3 consists of 14 amino acids. The sequence is cut down to CDR3 DNA, 42 bases in frame from base 1. CDR1 and CDR2, per the germline V gene (reference sequence), are WNHNN and SYGVQD. All of the isolated RNA was reverse transcribed with the High Capacity cDNA Reverse Transcription Kit, so expressed TCRB transcripts were sequenced. Deep immunoSEQ sequencing was applied to naive, central memory and regulatory T cell samples, giving an average of about 3.8 million total reads per sample. After sorted cells were lysed in RLT buffer, RNA was extracted with DNase-treated RNeasy Micro or Mini kits, with the choice depending on cell number. Each cell subset was processed on its own to prevent cross-contamination, while patient and healthy donor samples were processed together. The immunoSEQ multiplex PCR was used to amplify TCRB sequences from cDNA, yielding 87-bp fragments that span the CDR3 region. Sequencing of the amplicons was done on the Illumina HiSeq platform. Processing in the source paper ran as follows. PCR bias was corrected computationally using synthetic template baselines, and reads within Hamming distance 2 were collapsed, with unmergeable singletons discarded. Reads were aligned against IMGT so that V, D and J genes, CDR3 length and insertions or deletions at six rearrangement sites could be assigned. Within each subset, clonotype counts were normalized to sorted cell number, after which true diversity and Gini coefficients were computed with the tcR R package. The overlap coefficient, calculated on TCRB nucleotide sequences, was used to measure repertoire sharing. In TCRdb, the immuneACCESS table is reduced to in-frame sequences with V and J assigned. These tables do not hold every clone; where another copy was compared, an unresolved V gene accounts for under half, and the others remain unexplained. V and J calls and clone size are given by that table; D and trimming were obtained from the DNA. This sample comprises 15,000 to 18,000 clones, almost 70% of them detected only once. The ten largest clones add up to almost 2.5% of the sample.

The sequenced material came from Tregs from blood. What the cell subset or site label conveys for this sample: regulatory CD4+ T cells. The sequence came from a man aged 25-45 years with type 1 diabetes. Recombination joined TRBV10-1 with TRBJ2-3; a weak D assignment points to TRBD1 (6 bases agree). This receptor carries the CDR3 CASSENRVTDTQYF. The bases read TGCGCCAGCAGTGAGAACAGGGTAACAGATACGCAGTATTTT.